The 4 T cell receptor beta chains given below trace back to one sample, sequenced in a study of CD8 T cells in Susac syndrome. Random hexamers were used to reverse transcribe about 0.45 to 1 ug of RNA. A single record per CDR3 protein comes from TCRdb applying MiXCR to the immunoSEQ multiplex PCR reads. This sample has approximately 110,000 distinct CDR3 sequences, with approximately 95% found just once. The source material was CD8+ T cells from PBMCs. The receptors come from a human donor with multiple sclerosis.

This chain joins TRBV27 and TRBJ2-2; TRBD1 might be the D (5 bases). Germline CDR1 MNHEY, CDR2 SMNVEV (reference sequence). CDR3 length equals 14 residues. The ends were cut back, 6 bases at V and 4 bases at J, with 12 bases in the middle. As DNA, the CDR3 is TGTGCCAGCAGAAGGACACATATCACCGGGGAGCTGTTTTTT. It is translated as CASRRTHITGELFF.

The chain employs TRBV30 and TRBJ2-3, with D unclear. V was clipped by 3 bases and J by 2 bases, with 9 bases between them. The CDR3 is 13 residues long. Looked up from germline, CDR1 is GTSNPN and CDR2 is SVGIG (reference sequence). The CDR3 region is CAWSVGYTDTQYF. The CDR3 coding sequence is TGTGCCTGGAGCGTCGGTTACACAGATACGCAGTATTTT.

The rearrangement links TRBV9 to TRBJ2-1; 11 positions agree with TRBD2. Germline assignment: CDR1 SGDLS and CDR2 YYNGEE. The CDR3 covers 17 residues. V dropped 0 bases and J dropped 8; count of bases not matched to a gene: 10. This CDR3 is CASSVGDSGRANYEQFF. CDR3 DNA: TGTGCCAGCAGCGTAGGTGATAGCGGGAGGGCCAACTATGAGCAGTTCTTC.

This clonotype was seen just once. The CDR3 is CSVRGGGDNQPQHF. The CDR3 DNA reads TGCAGCGTCCGGGGAGGGGGCGACAATCAGCCCCAGCATTTT. This chain uses TRBV29-1 with TRBJ1-5; 7 nucleotides agree with TRBD1. V shed 6 bases and J 3 bases; nucleotides not matched to a gene: 8. CDR1 and CDR2 from the germline V gene are SQVTM and ANQGSEA. This CDR3 has 14 residues.